This TCR beta chain is drawn from a study of blood T cells in healthy people across ages. No fewer than 5.5 micrograms of total RNA were isolated from every sample. This CDR3 is 17 amino acids long. Between the trimmed V and J ends, which lost 6 bases and 0 bases, there was a span of 15 bases. The germline CDR1 and CDR2 sequences are SEHNR and FQNEAQ (reference sequence). Whole-study findings and limits: Higher naive T cell percentage went strongly together with higher TCR beta diversity. CMV status of donors was unknown, possibly confounding expanded clonotype changes.

This clonotype has more than one count but fewer than ten. Its antigen is as yet unknown. A sample-barcoded 5' primer and a J-beta primer mix were used in a second PCR of roughly 7 to 11 cycles. TCRdb independently ran MiXCR on the 5' RACE reads; one entry per CDR3 protein. The top ten clones hold roughly 2.1% of a sample with over 1.5 million distinct CDR3 sequences, roughly 52% of them seen once. The receptor comes from a middle-aged woman in good health. Sequencing used blood. This chain uses TRBV7-9 with TRBJ1-6; D is possibly TRBD1 (6 bases). The CDR3 here is CASSPTGLSSYNSPLHF. CDR3 in DNA: TGTGCCAGCAGTCCAACAGGGTTGAGCTCCTATAATTCACCCCTCCACTTT. The entire variable domain, with the rest obtained from reference TRBV7-9 and TRBJ1-6, is as follows: DTGVSQNPRHKITKRGQNVTFRCDPISEHNRLYWYRQTLGQGPEFLTYFQNEAQLEKSRLLSDRFSAERPKGSFSTLEIQRTEQGDSAMYLCASSPTGLSSYNSPLHFGNGTRLTVT.